The TCR beta chain described here comes from a study of brain T cells in children with intractable seizures. Whole-study findings and limits: Pre-surgery blood may have been undersampled, hiding some clones. HCMV serostatus was not known, and viral specificity came from CDR3 similarity only.

TCRdb's table, derived via immunoSEQ multiplex PCR, lists solely in-frame clones and lacks some. The table shows 50,000 to 75,000 clones, with about 96% occurring only once. V was trimmed by 0 bases and J by 9 bases, leaving 7 bases between them. The CDR3 has 12 amino acids. From germline, CDR1 is SGHDT and CDR2 YYEEEE. The sequenced cases were selected for having the highest brain T cell transcript signatures. Patients received at least one anti-epileptic drug before surgery. Regarding this clone: Its antigen is undetermined.

The source is a boy under three years old with focal cortical dysplasia and intractable seizures. The sequences come from peripheral blood, collected at surgery. The rearrangement uses TRBV5-6 and TRBJ2-1; weak D call: TRBD2 (5 bases). In nucleotides, the CDR3 is TGTGCCAGCAGCTTGGTGGCGGGTGAGCAGTTCTTC. Encoded protein: CASSLVAGEQFF.